Each of the 13 T cell receptor beta chains below was sequenced from the same sample in a study of metastatic and nonmetastatic thyroid tumors (TCRdb year 2020). Library preparation was by PCR. Sequencing was performed on an Illumina HiSeq 4000. TCRdb took the public reads, trimmed them with fastp at Q25, ran MiXCR for clone calling and kept in-frame beta chains. The sample table holds around 16,000 clones, of which about an eighth were seen once. The leading ten clones occupy more than 15% of the sample. Before undergoing thyroid surgery, none of the patients had been given any kind of treatment. The sequenced material came from tumor tissue. All receptors come from a female donor with papillary thyroid cancer or a benign thyroid nodule (not recorded which). Some clones in this sample may be carry-over from other donors' samples.

This clone was recorded many times. The rearrangement uses TRBV6-1 and TRBJ1-4; D remains unclear. V gave up 3 bases and J gave up 7 bases, with 15 bases separating them. The CDR3 spans 15 residues. CDR1 and CDR2 from the germline V gene are MNHNS and SASEGT. The CDR3 DNA sequence: TGTGCCAGCAGTGAGGGCAGGATTTCAGGTGAAAAACTGTTTTTT. Protein: CASSEGRISGEKLFF.

In this sample, this clone turned up many times. The chain combines TRBV7-9 with TRBJ1-4; D remains ambiguous. The CDR3 covers 17 residues. Trimming shortened V by 5 bases and J by 0 bases, and 16 bases separated the two germline ends. Germline V gene lookup returns CDR1 SEHNR and CDR2 FQNEAQ (reference sequence). The CDR3 protein is CASSPLGGTTTNEKLFF. The CDR3 DNA reads TGTGCCAGCAGCCCTCTGGGTGGAACTACAACTAATGAAAAACTGTTTTTT.

This clone has a handful of counts. The chain recombines TRBV28 with TRBJ2-2; TRBD2 agrees at 11 bases. From germline, CDR1 is MDHEN and CDR2 SYDVKM. The CDR3 extends over 16 amino acids. The junction had 13 bases not matched to a gene; V was cut back by 7 bases and J by 9 bases. The chain's CDR3 is CASTFASGRFGRELFF. The CDR3, as DNA: TGTGCCAGCACTTTCGCTAGCGGGAGGTTTGGCCGGGAGCTGTTTTTT.

This clone was recorded many times. This chain joins TRBV14 and TRBJ2-1; D may be TRBD1 (5 bases). The V end was cut by 1 base, the J end by 6 bases, with 16 bases between. This CDR3 is built from 16 residues. Looked up from germline, CDR1 is SGHDN and CDR2 is FVKESK. The DNA of the CDR3 is TGTGCCAGCAGCCAAGTAGGGGCCCCCCGTGCCAATGAGCAGTTCTTC. This encodes CASSQVGAPRANEQFF. Full variable domain (outside the CDR3, taken from reference TRBV14 and TRBJ2-1): EAGVTQFPSHSVIEKGQTVTLRCDPISGHDNLYWYRRVMGKEIKFLLHFVKESKQDESGMPNNRFLAERTGGTYSTLKVQPAELEDSGVYFCASSQVGAPRANEQFFGPGTRLTVL.

The gene calls are TRBV18 and TRBJ2-7; tentative D call: TRBD1 (7 bases). The CDR3 has 14 amino acids. CDR1 and CDR2 from the germline V gene are KGHSH and LQKENI. Trimming cost V 3 bases and J 6 bases, with 15 bases left between them. The CDR3 spells CASSPSRGACEQYF. The CDR3 DNA follows: TGTGCCAGCTCACCGTCCAGGGGGGCCTGCGAGCAGTACTTC.

At least ten counts were recorded for this clone. The chain couples TRBV19 to TRBJ1-3; TRBD1 matches 7 bases. The CDR3 length is 15 residues. Unmatched junction bases numbered 5, after V lost 6 bases and J lost 0 bases. Germline V gene sequence: CDR1 LNHDA, CDR2 SQIVND (reference sequence). CDR3 DNA sequence: TGTGCCAGTAGGATGACAGGGCTCTCTGGAAACACCATATATTTT. The encoded protein is CASRMTGLSGNTIYF.

The sample holds many counts of this clone. This chain connects TRBV5-1 to TRBJ1-5; D is uncertain. Germline values: CDR1 SGHRS, CDR2 YFSETQ. The CDR3 runs to 14 residues. The V end was cut by 1 base, the J end by 5 bases, with 10 bases between. The DNA of the CDR3 is TGCGCCAGCAGCTTGTGGTCGCTCGATCAGCCCCAGCATTTT. Its protein is CASSLWSLDQPQHF. The full variable domain, in which reference TRBV5-1 and TRBJ1-5 provide the parts outside the CDR3, is KAGVTQTPRYLIKTRGQQVTLSCSPISGHRSVSWYQQTPGQGLQFLFEYFSETQRNKGNFPGRFSGRQFSNSRSEMNVSTLELGDSALYLCASSLWSLDQPQHFGDGTRLSIL.

Ten or more counts support this clone. The chain combines TRBV5-1 with TRBJ1-3; tentatively, D is TRBD1 (5 bases). The CDR3 runs 15 residues. The V gene's germline CDR1 is SGHRS and CDR2 YFSETQ. Trimming cost V 0 bases and J 1 base, with 8 bases left between them. CDR3 DNA sequence: TGCGCCAGCAGCTTGGGGGACTTTTCTGGAAACACCATATATTTT. Its translation: CASSLGDFSGNTIYF. The full variable domain, rest sourced from reference TRBV5-1 and TRBJ1-3, is KAGVTQTPRYLIKTRGQQVTLSCSPISGHRSVSWYQQTPGQGLQFLFEYFSETQRNKGNFPGRFSGRQFSNSRSEMNVSTLELGDSALYLCASSLGDFSGNTIYFGEGSWLTVV.

This clone was recorded many times. The J gene is TRBJ1-2, the V gene TRBV12-3 or TRBV12-4, with a tentative D call TRBD1 (5 bases). V shed 3 bases and J shed 7 bases, with 15 bases lying between them. CDR3 length: 14 amino acids. The CDR3 spells CASSFWGIGVGYTF. CDR3 in DNA: TGTGCCAGCAGTTTTTGGGGGATAGGAGTTGGCTACACCTTC.

This clone was seen ten or more times. The chain employs TRBV10-1 and TRBJ2-1; 13 bases match TRBD2. V shed 5 bases and J 7 bases; nucleotides not matched to a gene: 2. The CDR3 runs 14 residues. Germline V gives CDR1 WNHNN, CDR2 SYGVQD (reference sequence). The CDR3 DNA sequence: TGCGCCAGCAGTCCGGGACTAGCGGGAAATGAGCAGTTCTTC. This translates into CASSPGLAGNEQFF.

By frequency in the sample, this clone is medium-sized. The J gene is TRBJ2-6, the V gene TRBV4-1; D tentatively fits TRBD1 or TRBD2 (5 bases each). The ends were cut back, 1 base at V and 1 base at J, with 11 bases in the middle. The V gene's germline CDR1 is MGHRA and CDR2 YSYEKL. This CDR3 is built from 17 residues. Here the CDR3 reads CASSQGWGSSGANVLTF. The CDR3 DNA follows: TGCGCCAGCAGCCAAGGCTGGGGGAGTTCTGGGGCCAACGTCCTGACTTTC.

This chain uses TRBV29-1 with TRBJ2-4, with unresolved D. Germline lookup yields CDR1 SQVTM and CDR2 ANQGSEA. The CDR3 is 14 residues long. The CDR3 region is CSPLAGLAKNIQYF. As DNA, the CDR3 is TGCAGTCCCCTCGCCGGGCTAGCCAAAAACATTCAGTACTTC.

The rearrangement uses TRBV20-1 and TRBJ2-2; 11 bases line up with TRBD2. J gave up 5 bases and V 0 bases, and 5 bases lay outside the gene matches. Germline V CDR1 and CDR2: DFQATT, SNEGSKA (reference sequence). The CDR3 spans 16 residues. For the CDR3, the DNA is TGCAGTGCTAGAGATGTACTAGCGGGAGATACCGGGGAGCTGTTTTTT. Amino acids: CSARDVLAGDTGELFF.